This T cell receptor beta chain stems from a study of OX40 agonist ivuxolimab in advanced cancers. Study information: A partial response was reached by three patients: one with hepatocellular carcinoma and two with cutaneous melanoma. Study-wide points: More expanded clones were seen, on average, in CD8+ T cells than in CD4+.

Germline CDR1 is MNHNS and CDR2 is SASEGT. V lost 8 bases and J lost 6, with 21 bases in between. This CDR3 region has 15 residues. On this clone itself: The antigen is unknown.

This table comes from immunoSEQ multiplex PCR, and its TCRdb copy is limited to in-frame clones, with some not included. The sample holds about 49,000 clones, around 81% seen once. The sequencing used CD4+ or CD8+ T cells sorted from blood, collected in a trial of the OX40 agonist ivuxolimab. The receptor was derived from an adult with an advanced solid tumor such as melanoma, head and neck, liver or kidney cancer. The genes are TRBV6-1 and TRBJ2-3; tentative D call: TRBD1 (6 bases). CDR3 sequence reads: CASGARAGDFDTQYF. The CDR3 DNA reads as TGTGCCAGCGGGGCAAGGGCAGGGGATTTTGATACGCAGTATTTT.